This entry concerns a single TCR beta chain. The CDR3 has 14 amino acids. Germline V gives CDR1 SNHLY, CDR2 FYNNEI. V was cut by 6 bases and J by 5 bases, with 13 bases left in between. These data belong to a study of blood T cell repertoires in COVID-19. Study at large: The United States, Italy and Spain supplied acute and convalescent COVID-19 samples.

The protocol was immunoSEQ multiplex PCR, while the TCRdb copy is restricted to in-frame clones and leaves out a portion. The sample holds about 28,000 clones; roughly 85% are singletons and the top ten take about a sixth. The clonotype originates from a human donor in a cohort sampled during active COVID-19. V is TRBV2 and J is TRBJ1-4, with D perhaps TRBD1 (5 bases). What was sequenced was peripheral blood. The DNA of the CDR3 is TGTGCCAGCAGGTGGACACCCGGAAATGAAAAACTGTTTTTT. The encoded protein is CASRWTPGNEKLFF.